Shown below are 8 T cell receptor beta chains from a single sample sequenced in a study of blood T cell repertoires in COVID-19. Profiling relied on immunoSEQ multiplex PCR, and the TCRdb table lists in-frame clones only, not all of them. The table includes roughly 140,000 clones, about nine tenths detected once. The sequencing input was peripheral blood. The receptors were gathered from a man aged 50 to 59 with active or convalescent COVID-19.

A few counts support this clone. The chain uses TRBV25-1 and TRBJ2-5; D is unclear. Trimming shortened V by 2 bases and J by 2 bases, and 6 bases separated the two germline ends. Per germline, CDR1 MGHDK and CDR2 SYGVNS. This CDR3 region has 13 residues. The CDR3 DNA sequence: TGTGCCAGCAGTGAAAATACACAAGAGACCCAGTACTTC. It specifies CASSENTQETQYF.

The chain uses TRBV4-1 and TRBJ2-1; 7 nucleotides line up with TRBD2. Germline CDR1 and CDR2: MGHRA and YSYEKL. This CDR3 has 14 amino acids. Unmatched junction bases numbered 0, after V lost 1 base and J lost 3 bases. The CDR3 spells CASSQGTSYNEQFF. Here the CDR3 DNA reads TGCGCCAGCAGCCAAGGGACTAGCTACAATGAGCAGTTCTTC.

The V gene is TRBV7-3, the J gene TRBJ2-7, with D maybe TRBD2 (5 bases). The CDR3 extends over 14 amino acids. Germline CDR1 and CDR2: SGHTA and FQGTGA. V dropped 5 bases and J dropped 5 bases, with 16 bases sitting between them. CDR3: CASSPDGDWDEQYF. DNA of the CDR3: TGTGCCAGCAGCCCCGACGGGGATTGGGACGAGCAGTACTTC.

This chain uses TRBV27 with TRBJ2-3, with 8 bases aligning to TRBD1. V gave up 5 bases and J gave up 3 bases; unmatched junction bases: 4. The CDR3 is 14 residues long. The germline gives CDR1 MNHEY, CDR2 SMNVEV (reference sequence). CDR3 nucleotide sequence: TGTGCCAGCAGTCTAACAGGGGGTACAGATACGCAGTATTTT. It translates to CASSLTGGTDTQYF.

This clone is a singleton in its sample. The identical CDR3 is also encoded by other nucleotide sequences in the sample. This sequence joins TRBV27 and TRBJ2-3; 8 bases are shared with TRBD2. Germline V gives CDR1 MNHEY, CDR2 SMNVEV (reference sequence). The trim removed 1 base at V and 3 bases at J, leaving 6 bases unmatched. The CDR3 sequence is 16 residues long. The CDR3 loop is CASSLLASGRTDTQYF. The CDR3 DNA is TGTGCCAGCAGTTTATTAGCCAGCGGGAGAACAGATACGCAGTATTTT.

This clone appeared a few times. V usage is TRBV3-1 (or the pseudogene TRBV3-2) and J usage is TRBJ2-5; 11 bases align to TRBD2. Germline values: CDR1 LGHDT, CDR2 YNNKEL (reference sequence). CDR3 length: 16 residues. V trimming: 3 bases; J trimming: 4 bases; junction bases outside the gene matches: 7. CDR3 DNA sequence: TGTGCCAGCAGCCACGCCCTCGGACTAGCGGGAGAGACCCAGTACTTC. This sequence encodes CASSHALGLAGETQYF.

For this clone: Germline and junction disagree at one end, which may indicate a read error. J is TRBJ2-3 and V is TRBV19, with 9 bases identical to TRBD2. Per the germline V gene, CDR1 is LNHDA and CDR2 is SQIVND (reference sequence). The CDR3 is 18 residues long. In DNA form, the CDR3 reads TGTGCCAGTAGTGTAGAGGCGCTAGCGGGGACAAGCACAGATACGCAGTATTTT. It specifies CASSVEALAGTSTDTQYF.

This chain joins TRBV7-3 and TRBJ1-1; maybe TRBD1 (5 bases). Germline V CDR1 and CDR2: SGHTA, FQGTGA. The CDR3 length is 12 residues. V lost 4 bases to trimming and J lost 8 bases, with 11 bases between them. Here the CDR3 DNA reads TGTGCCAGCAGCTCCCTTAGGGGAGAAGCTTTCTTT. It is translated as CASSSLRGEAFF.